The sequence of this T cell receptor (beta chain) was determined in a study of T-cell memory formation after mild COVID-19 (dated by TCRdb to the early 2020s). General notes on the study: Most TCR sequence clusters were specific to one of the two donors. In two donors, T-cell clones that expanded and contracted after mild COVID-19 were followed by sequencing TCRalpha and TCRbeta repertoires longitudinally. Two young, previously healthy adult volunteers made up the cohort, one male and one female.

PBMCs were isolated by Ficoll-Paque density gradient centrifugation. V loses 1 base at its end and J loses 11 bases; junction bases beyond the gene matches: 8. The germline V gene gives CDR1 as SGHTA and CDR2 as FQGNSA. Inclusive of the bounding cysteine and phenylalanine, the CDR3 is 14 residues long. The read is trimmed to its CDR3 DNA, 42 bases read in frame from base 1. Sequencing relied on an Illumina NovaSeq 6000. TCRalpha and TCRbeta cDNA libraries were built by 5'RACE with constant-segment primers, adding sample barcodes and unique molecular identifiers. RNA was extracted from every sample with Trizol reagent. The libraries were amplified in two PCR steps, and the second step added a second sample barcode and Illumina TruSeq adapters. The libraries were sequenced on an Illumina NovaSeq using 2 x 150 bp paired-end reads. As for the authors' bioinformatics: The reads were demultiplexed and collapsed into UMI-guided consensus sequences using migec v1.2.7. Using mixcr v2.1.11, the UMI consensuses were aligned to TRA and TRB V and J templates and assembled into clonotypes. A clonotype was counted as expanded or contracted only if both edgeR and NoisET called the change significant, with noise models trained on biological replicates. For edgeR calls, a false discovery rate-adjusted p below 0.01 and a log2 fold-change threshold of 1 were applied. PCA with hierarchical clustering of max-normalized trajectories of the 1000 most abundant clonotypes was used as exploratory dynamics analysis. Separately sequenced CD4+ and CD8+ repertoires were used to assign a CD4 or CD8 phenotype to each responding clone. TCRdb's own reprocessing of the public reads used fastp at Q25 and MiXCR and kept productive beta chains. Each CDR3 protein gets just one entry, which takes the most common genes and DNA from the rows behind it. In this record, the V and J calls reflect TCRdb's handling and not the investigators' own analysis. A total of about 560,000 distinct CDR3 sequences appear in this sample, approximately 15% of them only once. The top ten constitute approximately 8.1% of the sample.

Broader findings and caveats from the paper: The study included only a couple of mild cases, and larger cohorts that include severe cases with pre-infection samples were judged to be necessary. Balanced CD4/CD8 phenotypes were observed for clones contracting from day 15 to 85, whereas a bias towards CD4+ was observed for a second wave of clones expanding from day 15 to 37. Some responding clones were found in pre-infection memory, which suggests that pre-existing cross-reactive memory T cells took part in the SARS-CoV-2 response. Whether the second-wave clones peaking on day 37 were SARS-CoV-2 specific was not confirmed. Contracting CD4+ clones turned up mainly in the CM and EM memory subsets, whereas EMRA was where CD8+ clones were enriched.

This clonotype was detected only a few times. Its antigen specificity is not known. No clone much larger than this one lies a single base away; base qualities are absent. The sample consisted of PBMCs or a T cell subset sorted from them (not recorded which). The rearrangement combines TRBV7-2 with TRBJ2-5; TRBD1 fits 9 bases in the junction. The clonotype was recovered from an adult woman who had mild COVID-19 (a few samples of this study predate the infection). The sample titles of this study are shuffled in the database, so cell type and time point are left out; the donor was told from shared clones. CDR3 protein: CASSLEGQGTRQYF. The DNA sequence reads TGTGCCAGCAGCTTAGAGGGACAGGGTACCCGACAGTACTTC.